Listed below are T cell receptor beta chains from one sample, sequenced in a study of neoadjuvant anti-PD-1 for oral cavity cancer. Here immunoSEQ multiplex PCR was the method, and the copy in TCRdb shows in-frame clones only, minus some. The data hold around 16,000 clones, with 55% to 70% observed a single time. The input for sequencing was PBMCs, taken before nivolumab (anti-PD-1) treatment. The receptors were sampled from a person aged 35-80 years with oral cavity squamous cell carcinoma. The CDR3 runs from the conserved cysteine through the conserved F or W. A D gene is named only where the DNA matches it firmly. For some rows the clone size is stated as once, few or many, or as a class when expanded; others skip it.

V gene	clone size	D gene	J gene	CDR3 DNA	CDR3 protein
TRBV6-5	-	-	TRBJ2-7	TGTGCCAGCAGTTACTCGATGGGTCCCGGGGGCGAGCAGTACTTC	CASSYSMGPGGEQYF
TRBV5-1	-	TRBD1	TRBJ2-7	TGCGCCAGCAGCTGGACAGGGACCTACGAGCAGTACTTC	CASSWTGTYEQYF
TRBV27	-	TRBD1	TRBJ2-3	TGTGCCAGCAGCATCAACAGGGGGCCGGACACAGATACGCAGTATTTT	CASSINRGPDTDTQYF
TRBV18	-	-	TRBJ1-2	TGTGCCAGCTCACCCGGGAATCCCACAGCTAACTATGGCTACACCTTC	CASSPGNPTANYGYTF
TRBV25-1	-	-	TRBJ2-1	TGTGCCAGCAGTGAATCAGGGCAACCGTACAATGAGCAGTTCTTC	CASSESGQPYNEQFF
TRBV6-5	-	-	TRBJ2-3	TGTGCCAGCAGCCCGGGACCCCCTCAGGGGGATACGCAGTATTTT	CASSPGPPQGDTQYF
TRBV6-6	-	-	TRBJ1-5	TGTGCCAGCAGGGACGGTGATCAGCCCCAGCATTTT	CASRDGDQPQHF
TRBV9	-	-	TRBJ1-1	TGTGCCAGCAGCGTAGAAGGACACCCGGGGACTGAAGCTTTCTTT	CASSVEGHPGTEAFF
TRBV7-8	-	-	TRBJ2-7	TGTGCCAGCAGATCCGATAGGGAGGATTGGGAGCAGTACTTC	CASRSDREDWEQYF
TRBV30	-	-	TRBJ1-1	TGTGCCTGGAGTGGGGCCCCCGTGAACACTGAAGCTTTCTTT	CAWSGAPVNTEAFF
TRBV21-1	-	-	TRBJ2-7	TGTGCCAGCAAGGTGCCCCAGGGGGGCGTCTACGAGCAGTACTTC	CASKVPQGGVYEQYF
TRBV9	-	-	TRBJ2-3	TGTGCCAGCAGCGTAGGGACCACCAGTAGCACAGATACGCAGTATTTT	CASSVGTTSSTDTQYF
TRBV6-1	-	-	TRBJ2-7	TGTGCCAGCAGGAAGGGACATTACTACGAGCAGTACTTC	CASRKGHYYEQYF
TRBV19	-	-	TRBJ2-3	TGTGCCAGTCAATCAGGGGGGCTAGCAGATACGCAGTATTTT	CASQSGGLADTQYF
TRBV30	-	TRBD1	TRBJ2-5	TGTGCCTGGAGTGTCCCGACAGGGAAGGAGACCCAGTACTTC	CAWSVPTGKETQYF
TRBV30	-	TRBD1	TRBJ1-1	TGTGCCTGGAGCGACCGGGACAGTGTTACTTTCTTT	CAWSDRDSVTFF
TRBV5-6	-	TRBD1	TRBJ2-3	TGTGCCAGCAGCTTGGTGGGACAGGGGGTGGATACGCAGTATTTT	CASSLVGQGVDTQYF
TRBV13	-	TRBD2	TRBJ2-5	TGTGCCAGCAGCTTCTCTCAGCGGGAGGGAAGAGAGGAGACCCAGTACTTC	CASSFSQREGREETQYF
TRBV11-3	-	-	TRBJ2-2	TGTGCCAGCAGCAGGGAGTCGAGGGCCGGGGAGCTGTTTTTT	CASSRESRAGELFF
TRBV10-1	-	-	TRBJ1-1	TGCGCCAGCGGGGACACCTACACTGAAGCTTTCTTT	CASGDTYTEAFF
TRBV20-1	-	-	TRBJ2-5	TGCAGTGTACTTCTCCAAGAGACCCAGTACTTC	CSVLLQETQYF
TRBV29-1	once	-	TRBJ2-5	TGCAGCGCAGGCCAAGAGACCCAGTACTTC	CSAGQETQYF
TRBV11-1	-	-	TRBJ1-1	TGTGCCAGCAGCCCCCGGGAAGAAGCTTTCTTT	CASSPREEAFF
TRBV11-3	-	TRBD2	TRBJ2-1	TGTGCCAGCAGCTTAGCTAACCTAGCGGGAGGCGAGCAGTTCTTC	CASSLANLAGGEQFF
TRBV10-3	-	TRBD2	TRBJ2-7	TGTGCCATCAGCTCCGGCGGGGGGACCTCCTACGAGCAGTACTTC	CAISSGGGTSYEQYF